This TCR beta chain was sequenced in a study of cytomegalovirus exposure and HLA in healthy donors. Study-level information: A data release that came early held around 85 million unique TCRs from HLA-typed donors.

Samples came from healthy bone marrow donors. This PCR relied on a set of 60 Vbeta primers and 13 Jbeta primers. The table came from immunoSEQ multiplex PCR; TCRdb's copy has only in-frame clones and leaves some out. This table holds 110,000 to 150,000 clones, more than 60% found once. Material for sequencing was PBMCs. This TCR came from a man aged 35-49 years in good health and CMV-seronegative.

CDR3 coding DNA: TGTGCCAGCAGCTTAGCAGGGCCGAACACTGAAGCTTTCTTT. Translated: CASSLAGPNTEAFF. The chain employs TRBV7-3 and TRBJ1-1; maybe TRBD1 (5 bases). CDR3 length equals 14 residues. Germline V gives CDR1 SGHTA, CDR2 FQGTGA. Trimming took 2 bases from V and 1 from J, leaving 8 bases between them.